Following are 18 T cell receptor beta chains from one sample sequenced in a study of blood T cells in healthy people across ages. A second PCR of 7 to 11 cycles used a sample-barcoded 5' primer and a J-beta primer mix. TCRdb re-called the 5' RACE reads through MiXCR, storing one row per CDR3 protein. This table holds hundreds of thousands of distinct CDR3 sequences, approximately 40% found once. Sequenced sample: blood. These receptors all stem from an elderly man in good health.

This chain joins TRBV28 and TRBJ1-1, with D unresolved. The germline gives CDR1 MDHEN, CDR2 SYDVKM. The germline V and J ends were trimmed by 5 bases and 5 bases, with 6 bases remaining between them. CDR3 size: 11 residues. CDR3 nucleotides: TGTGCCAGCAGTAATCCTACTGAAGCTTTCTTT. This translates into CASSNPTEAFF.

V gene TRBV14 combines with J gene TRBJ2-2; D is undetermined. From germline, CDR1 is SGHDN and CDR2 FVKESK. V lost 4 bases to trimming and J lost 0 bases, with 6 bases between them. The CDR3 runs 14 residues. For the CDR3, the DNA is TGTGCCAGCAGCCGTTTCACGAACACCGGGGAGCTGTTTTTT. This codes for CASSRFTNTGELFF.

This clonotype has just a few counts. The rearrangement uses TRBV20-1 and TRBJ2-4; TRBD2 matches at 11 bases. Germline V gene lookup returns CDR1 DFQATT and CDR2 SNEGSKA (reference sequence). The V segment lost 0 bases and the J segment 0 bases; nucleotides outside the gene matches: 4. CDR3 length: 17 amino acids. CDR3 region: CSARDRGLAGAKNIQYF. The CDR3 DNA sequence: TGCAGTGCTAGAGACCGAGGACTAGCGGGAGCCAAAAACATTCAGTACTTC.

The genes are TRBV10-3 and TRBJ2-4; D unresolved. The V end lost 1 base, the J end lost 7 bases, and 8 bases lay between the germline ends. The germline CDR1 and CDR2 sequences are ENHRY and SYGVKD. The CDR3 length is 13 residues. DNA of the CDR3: TGTGCCATCAGTGAGTGGGATGGGAACATTCAGTACTTC. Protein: CAISEWDGNIQYF.

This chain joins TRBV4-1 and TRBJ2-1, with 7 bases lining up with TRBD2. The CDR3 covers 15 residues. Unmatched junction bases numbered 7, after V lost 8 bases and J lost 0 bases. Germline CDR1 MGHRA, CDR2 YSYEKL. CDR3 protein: CASGSASGSYNEQFF. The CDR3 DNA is TGCGCCAGCGGCTCAGCTAGCGGCTCCTACAATGAGCAGTTCTTC.

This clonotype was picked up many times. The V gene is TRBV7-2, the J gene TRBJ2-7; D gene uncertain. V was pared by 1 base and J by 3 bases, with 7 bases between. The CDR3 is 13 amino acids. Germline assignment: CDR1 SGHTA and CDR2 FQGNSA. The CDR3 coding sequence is TGTGCCAGCAGCTTAGGTATTTACTACGAGCAGTACTTC. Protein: CASSLGIYYEQYF.

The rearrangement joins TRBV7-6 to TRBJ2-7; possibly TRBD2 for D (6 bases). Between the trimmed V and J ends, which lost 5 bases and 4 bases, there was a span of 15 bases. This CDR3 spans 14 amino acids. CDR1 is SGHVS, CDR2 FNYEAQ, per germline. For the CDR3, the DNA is TGTGCCAGCAGCCCCCCCCGGGGGTGGTACGAGCAGTACTTC. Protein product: CASSPPRGWYEQYF. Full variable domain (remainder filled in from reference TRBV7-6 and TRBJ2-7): GAGVSQSPRYKVTKRGQDVALRCDPISGHVSLYWYRQALGQGPEFLTYFNYEAQQDKSGLPNDRFSAERPEGSISTLTIQRTEQRDSAMYRCASSPPRGWYEQYFGPGTRLTVT.

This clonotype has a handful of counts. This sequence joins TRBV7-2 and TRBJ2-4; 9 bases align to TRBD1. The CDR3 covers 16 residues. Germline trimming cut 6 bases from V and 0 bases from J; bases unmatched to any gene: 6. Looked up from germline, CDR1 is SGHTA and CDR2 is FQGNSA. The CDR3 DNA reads TGTGCCAGCAGAGCCAGGACAGGGGTAGCCAAAAACATTCAGTACTTC. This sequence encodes CASRARTGVAKNIQYF.

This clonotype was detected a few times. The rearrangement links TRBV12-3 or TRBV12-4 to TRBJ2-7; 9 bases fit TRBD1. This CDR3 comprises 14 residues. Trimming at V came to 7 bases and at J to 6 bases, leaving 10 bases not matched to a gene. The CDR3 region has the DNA TGTGCCAGCACCAGGACAGGGGTTGGGTCCGAGCAGTACTTC. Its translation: CASTRTGVGSEQYF.

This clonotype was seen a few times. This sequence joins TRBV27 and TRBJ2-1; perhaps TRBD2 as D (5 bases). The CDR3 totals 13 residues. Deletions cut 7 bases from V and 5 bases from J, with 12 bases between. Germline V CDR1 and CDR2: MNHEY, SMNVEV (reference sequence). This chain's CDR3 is CASTRVRDNEQFF. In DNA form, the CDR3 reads TGTGCCAGCACGCGGGTAAGAGACAATGAGCAGTTCTTC.

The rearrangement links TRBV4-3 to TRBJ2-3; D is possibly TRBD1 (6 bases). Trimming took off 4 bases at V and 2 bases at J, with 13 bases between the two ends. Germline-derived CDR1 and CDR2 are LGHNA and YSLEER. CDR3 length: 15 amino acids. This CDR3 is CASSLSGQVTDTQYF. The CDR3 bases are TGCGCCAGCAGCCTCTCGGGACAAGTCACAGATACGCAGTATTTT.

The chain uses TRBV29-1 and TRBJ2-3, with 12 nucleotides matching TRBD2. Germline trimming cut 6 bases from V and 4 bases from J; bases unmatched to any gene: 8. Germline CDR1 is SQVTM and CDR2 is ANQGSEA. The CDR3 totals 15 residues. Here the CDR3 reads CSVLLAGGHADTQYF. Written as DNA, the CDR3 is TGCAGCGTCCTACTAGCGGGGGGACACGCAGATACGCAGTATTTT.

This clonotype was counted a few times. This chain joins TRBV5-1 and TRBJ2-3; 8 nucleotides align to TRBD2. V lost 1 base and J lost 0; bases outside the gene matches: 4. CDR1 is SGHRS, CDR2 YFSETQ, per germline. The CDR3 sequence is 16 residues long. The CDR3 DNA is TGCGCCAGCAGCTTGAGAGCGGGAGTTAGCACAGATACGCAGTATTTT. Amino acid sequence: CASSLRAGVSTDTQYF.

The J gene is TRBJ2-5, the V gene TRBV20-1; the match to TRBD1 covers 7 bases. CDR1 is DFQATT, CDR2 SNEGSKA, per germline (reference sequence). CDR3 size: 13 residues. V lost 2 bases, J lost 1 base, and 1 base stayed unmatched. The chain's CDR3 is CSARRDSQETQYF. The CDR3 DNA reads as TGCAGTGCTAGACGGGACAGCCAAGAGACCCAGTACTTC.

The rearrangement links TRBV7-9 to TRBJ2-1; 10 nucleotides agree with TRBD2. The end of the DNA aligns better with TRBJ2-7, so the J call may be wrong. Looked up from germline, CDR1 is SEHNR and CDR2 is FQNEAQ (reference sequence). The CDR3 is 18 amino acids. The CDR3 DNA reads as TGTGCCAGCAGCTTCCTAGCGGGAGATCTTGGCGCCTACAATGAGCAGTACTTC. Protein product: CASSFLAGDLGAYNEQYF.

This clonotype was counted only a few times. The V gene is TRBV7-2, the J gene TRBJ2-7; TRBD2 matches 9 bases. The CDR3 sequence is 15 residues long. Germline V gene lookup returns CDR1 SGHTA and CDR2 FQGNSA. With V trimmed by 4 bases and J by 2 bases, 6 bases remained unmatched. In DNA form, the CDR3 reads TGTGCCAGCAGCTCGACTAGCGGTCTAGCCTACGAGCAGTACTTC. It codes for CASSSTSGLAYEQYF.

The CDR3 reads CASSASGTADYGYTF. Written as DNA, the CDR3 is TGTGCCAGCAGTGCATCCGGGACAGCCGACTATGGCTACACCTTC. The chain joins TRBV6-1 to TRBJ1-2, with 7 bases identical to TRBD1. The length of the CDR3 is 15 residues. The trim removed 4 bases at V and 3 bases at J, leaving 8 bases unmatched. From germline, CDR1 is MNHNS and CDR2 SASEGT.

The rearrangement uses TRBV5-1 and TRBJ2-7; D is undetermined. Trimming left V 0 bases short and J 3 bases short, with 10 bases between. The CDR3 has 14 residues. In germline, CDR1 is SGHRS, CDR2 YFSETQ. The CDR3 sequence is CASSLVATNYEQYF. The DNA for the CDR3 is TGCGCCAGCAGCTTGGTTGCAACCAACTACGAGCAGTACTTC.